Detailed here is one T cell receptor beta chain. Authors' data handling: Amplification from reference gene primers served as the basis for estimated nucleated cell counts. Sequencing was performed with immunoSEQ multiplex PCR; in TCRdb, only in-frame clones are kept and a portion is missing. The V and J calls and clone size are taken from that table; D and trimming were inferred from the DNA. The table shows approximately 100,000 clones, with roughly nine tenths occurring only once. The record originates from a study of blood T cell repertoires in COVID-19. Study-wide context: The study drew acute and convalescent COVID-19 samples from the United States, Italy and Spain. PBMCs, B-cell-depleted T cells, or T cells were the source of the cDNA or gDNA that made up the material.

There are 17 residues in the CDR3. Germline V gene sequence: CDR1 MNHEY, CDR2 SMNVEV (reference sequence). V gave up 4 bases and J gave up 2 bases, with 18 bases separating them. The source is a man in his fifties with acute or convalescent COVID-19. Sequenced material: peripheral blood. This sequence joins TRBV27 and TRBJ2-4, with a weak D call TRBD1 (5 bases). The CDR3, as DNA: TGTGCCAGCAGTTCAGTCCGCCAGGGTGGGACCAAAAACATTCAGTACTTC. This encodes CASSSVRQGGTKNIQYF.